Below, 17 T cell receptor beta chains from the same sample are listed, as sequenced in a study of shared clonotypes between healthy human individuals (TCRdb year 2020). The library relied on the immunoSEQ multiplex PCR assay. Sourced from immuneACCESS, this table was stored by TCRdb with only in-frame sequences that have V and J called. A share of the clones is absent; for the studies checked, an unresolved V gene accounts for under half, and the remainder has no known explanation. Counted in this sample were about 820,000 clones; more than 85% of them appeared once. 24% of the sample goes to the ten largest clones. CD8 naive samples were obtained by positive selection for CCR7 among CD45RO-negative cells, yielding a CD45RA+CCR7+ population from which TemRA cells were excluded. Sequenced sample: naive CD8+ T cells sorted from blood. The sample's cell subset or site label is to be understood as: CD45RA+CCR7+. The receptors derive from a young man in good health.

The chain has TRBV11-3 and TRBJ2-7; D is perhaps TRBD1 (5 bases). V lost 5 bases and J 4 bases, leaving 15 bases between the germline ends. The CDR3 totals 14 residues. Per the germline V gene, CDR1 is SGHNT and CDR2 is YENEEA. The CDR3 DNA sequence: TGTGCCAGCAGCCACCCCAGGACACCTTACGAGCAGTACTTC. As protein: CASSHPRTPYEQYF. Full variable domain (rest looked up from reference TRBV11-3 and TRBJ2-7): EAGVVQSPRYKIIEKKQPVAFWCNPISGHNTLYWYLQNLGQGPELLIRYENEEAVDDSQLPKDRFSAERLKGVDSTLKIQPAELGDSAVYLCASSHPRTPYEQYFGPGTRLTVT.

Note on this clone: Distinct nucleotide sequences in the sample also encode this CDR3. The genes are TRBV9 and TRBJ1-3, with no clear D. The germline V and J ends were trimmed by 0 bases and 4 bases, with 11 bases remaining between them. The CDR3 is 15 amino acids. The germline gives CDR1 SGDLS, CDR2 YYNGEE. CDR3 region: CASSVEGRSGNTIYF. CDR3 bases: TGTGCCAGCAGCGTAGAAGGTCGTTCCGGAAACACCATATATTTT.

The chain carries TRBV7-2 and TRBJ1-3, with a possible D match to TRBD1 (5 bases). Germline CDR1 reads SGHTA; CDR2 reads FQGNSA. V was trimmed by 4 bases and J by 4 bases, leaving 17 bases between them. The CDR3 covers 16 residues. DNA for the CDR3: TGTGCCAGCAGCTCCCTCGATAGAGGGGCCGGAAACACCATATATTTT. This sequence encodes CASSSLDRGAGNTIYF.

The CDR3 loop is CATSGSRDPRIGEQYF. Written as DNA, the CDR3 is TGTGCCACCAGCGGTTCCCGGGACCCCAGAATCGGCGAGCAGTACTTC. The chain employs TRBV15 and TRBJ2-7; D assignment may be TRBD1 or TRBD2 (5 bases each). Per the germline V gene, CDR1 is LNHNV and CDR2 is YYDKDF (reference sequence). There are 16 residues in the CDR3. Between the trimmed V and J ends, which lost 5 bases and 6 bases, there was a span of 23 bases.

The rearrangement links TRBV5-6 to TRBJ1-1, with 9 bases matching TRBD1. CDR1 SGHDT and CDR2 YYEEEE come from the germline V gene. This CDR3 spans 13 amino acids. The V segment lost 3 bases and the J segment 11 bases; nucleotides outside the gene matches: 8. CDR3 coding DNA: TGTGCCAGCAGCTGGGACAGGGATCGTAGGGCTTTCTTT. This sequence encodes CASSWDRDRRAFF.

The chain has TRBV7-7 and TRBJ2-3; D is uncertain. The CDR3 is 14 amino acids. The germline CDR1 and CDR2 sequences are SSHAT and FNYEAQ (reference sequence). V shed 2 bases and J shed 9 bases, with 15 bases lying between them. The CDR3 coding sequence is TGTGCCAGCAGCTTACAGGCCGGGTTAGAGACGCAGTATTTT. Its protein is CASSLQAGLETQYF. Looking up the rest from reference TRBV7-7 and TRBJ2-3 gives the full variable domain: GAGVSQSPRYKVTKRGQDVTLRCDPISSHATLYWYQQALGQGPEFLTYFNYEAQPDKSGLPSDRFSAERPEGSISTLTIQRTEQRDSAMYRCASSLQAGLETQYFGPGTRLTVL.

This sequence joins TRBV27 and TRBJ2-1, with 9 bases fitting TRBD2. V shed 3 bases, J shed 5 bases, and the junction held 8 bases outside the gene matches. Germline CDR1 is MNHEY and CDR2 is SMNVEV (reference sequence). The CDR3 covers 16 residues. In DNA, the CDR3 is TGTGCCAGCAGTTTCTCTCTAGCGGGAATCCACAATGAGCAGTTCTTC. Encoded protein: CASSFSLAGIHNEQFF.

The chain's CDR3 is CASSLPATNEKLFF. The CDR3 DNA reads TGTGCCAGCAGCCTGCCCGCAACTAATGAAAAACTGTTTTTT. The V gene is TRBV6-6, the J gene TRBJ1-4, with D unresolved. Between the trimmed V and J ends, which lost 6 bases and 0 bases, there was a span of 8 bases. The CDR3 has 14 amino acids. Germline assignment: CDR1 MNHNY and CDR2 SVGAGI (reference sequence).

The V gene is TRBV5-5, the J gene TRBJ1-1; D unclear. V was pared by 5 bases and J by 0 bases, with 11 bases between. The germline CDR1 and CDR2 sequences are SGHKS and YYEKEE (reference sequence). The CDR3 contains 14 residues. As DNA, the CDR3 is TGTGCCAGCAGGGATTGGGCAATGAACACTGAAGCTTTCTTT. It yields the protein CASRDWAMNTEAFF. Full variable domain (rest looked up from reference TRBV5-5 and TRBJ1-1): DAGVTQSPTHLIKTRGQQVTLRCSPISGHKSVSWYQQVLGQGPQFIFQYYEKEERGRGNFPDRFSARQFPNYSSELNVNALLLGDSALYLCASRDWAMNTEAFFGQGTRLTVV.

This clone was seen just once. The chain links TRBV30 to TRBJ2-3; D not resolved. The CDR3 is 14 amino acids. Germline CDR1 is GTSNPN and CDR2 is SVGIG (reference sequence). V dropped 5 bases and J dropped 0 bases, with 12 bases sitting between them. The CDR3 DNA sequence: TGTGCCTGGTGCGCGGTGTCTAGCACAGATACGCAGTATTTT. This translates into CAWCAVSSTDTQYF.

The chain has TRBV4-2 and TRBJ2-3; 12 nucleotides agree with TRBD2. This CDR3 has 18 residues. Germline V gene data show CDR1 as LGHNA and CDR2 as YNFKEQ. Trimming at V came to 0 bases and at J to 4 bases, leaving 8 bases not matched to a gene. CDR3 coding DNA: TGTGCCAGCAGCCAAGAGTCATTCCTAGCGGGGGGGGCAGATACGCAGTATTTT. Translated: CASSQESFLAGGADTQYF.

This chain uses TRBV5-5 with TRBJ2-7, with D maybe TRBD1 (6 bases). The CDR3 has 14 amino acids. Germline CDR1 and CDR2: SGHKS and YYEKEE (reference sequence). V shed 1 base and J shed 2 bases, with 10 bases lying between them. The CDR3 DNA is TGTGCCAGCAGCTTGTGGTCAGGGGCCTACGAGCAGTACTTC. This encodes CASSLWSGAYEQYF.

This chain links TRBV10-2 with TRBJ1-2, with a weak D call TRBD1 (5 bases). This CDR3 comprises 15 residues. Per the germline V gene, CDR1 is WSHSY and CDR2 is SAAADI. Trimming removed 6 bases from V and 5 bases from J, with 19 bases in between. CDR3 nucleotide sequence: TGCGCCAGCAGCGATGACAGCCCTTACCTTTATGGCTACACCTTC. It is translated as CASSDDSPYLYGYTF.

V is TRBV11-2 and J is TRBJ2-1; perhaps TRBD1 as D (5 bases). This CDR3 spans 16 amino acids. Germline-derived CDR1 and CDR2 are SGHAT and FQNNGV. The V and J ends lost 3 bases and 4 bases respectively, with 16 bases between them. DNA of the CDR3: TGTGCCAGCAGCTTTACCCTAGGGGCTGGTTACAATGAGCAGTTCTTC. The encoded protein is CASSFTLGAGYNEQFF.

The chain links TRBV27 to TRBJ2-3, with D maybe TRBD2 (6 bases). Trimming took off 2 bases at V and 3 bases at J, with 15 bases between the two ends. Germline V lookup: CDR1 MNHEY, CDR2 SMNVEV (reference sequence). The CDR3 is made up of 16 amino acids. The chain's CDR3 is CASSLLPGEETDTQYF. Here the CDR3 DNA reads TGTGCCAGCAGTTTACTTCCGGGAGAAGAAACAGATACGCAGTATTTT.

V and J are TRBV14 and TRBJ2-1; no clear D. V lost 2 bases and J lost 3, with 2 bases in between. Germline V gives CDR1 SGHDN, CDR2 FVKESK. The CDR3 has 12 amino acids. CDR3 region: CASSQNYNEQFF. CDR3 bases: TGTGCCAGCAGCCAAAACTACAATGAGCAGTTCTTC.

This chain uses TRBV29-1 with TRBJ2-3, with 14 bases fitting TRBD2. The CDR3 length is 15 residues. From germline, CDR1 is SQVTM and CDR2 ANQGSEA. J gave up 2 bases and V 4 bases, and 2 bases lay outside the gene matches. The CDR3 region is CSVGLAGGYTDTQYF. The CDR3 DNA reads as TGCAGCGTTGGACTAGCGGGAGGGTACACAGATACGCAGTATTTT.